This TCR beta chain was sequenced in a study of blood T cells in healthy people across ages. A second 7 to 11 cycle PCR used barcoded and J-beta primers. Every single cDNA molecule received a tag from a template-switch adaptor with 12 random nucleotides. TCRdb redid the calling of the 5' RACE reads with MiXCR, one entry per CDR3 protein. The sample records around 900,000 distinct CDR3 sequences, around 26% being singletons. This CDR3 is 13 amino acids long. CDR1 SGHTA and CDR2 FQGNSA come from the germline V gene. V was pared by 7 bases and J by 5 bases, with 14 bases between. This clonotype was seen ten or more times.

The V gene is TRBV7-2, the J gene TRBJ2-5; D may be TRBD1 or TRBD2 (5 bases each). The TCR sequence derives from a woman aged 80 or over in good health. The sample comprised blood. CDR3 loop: CASMLGARETQYF. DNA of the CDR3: TGTGCCAGCATGCTCGGGGCCAGGGAGACCCAGTACTTC.